These 16 T cell receptor beta chains came from one sample sequenced in a study of blood T cells in healthy people across ages. PCR was performed a second time for about 6 to 11 cycles using a sample-barcoded 5' primer and a J-beta primer mix. Each CDR3 protein gets one entry after TCRdb re-called the 5' RACE reads with MiXCR. The repertoire holds about 930,000 distinct CDR3 sequences, about 27% seen once, with about a tenth in the top ten. The same sample was also used in a study of T cells of mothers and their children.

The specimen sequenced was blood. The receptors were gathered from a woman aged 35 to 49 in good health.

Only a few counts were recorded for this clonotype. The chain employs TRBV20-1 and TRBJ1-1; D remains ambiguous. With 1 base removed from V and 1 base from J, the gap between germline ends came to 13 bases. This CDR3 is 15 amino acids long. Germline V gene data show CDR1 as DFQATT and CDR2 as SNEGSKA (reference sequence). In DNA form, the CDR3 reads TGCAGTGCTAGAGTTTTTGGTCTTGGGAACACTGAAGCTTTCTTT. Translated, it gives CSARVFGLGNTEAFF.

The chain is built from TRBV15 and TRBJ1-6; a weak D match, TRBD1 (6 bases). Germline V CDR1 and CDR2: LNHNV, YYDKDF (reference sequence). This CDR3 is built from 16 residues. V was cut by 5 bases and J by 6 bases, with 17 bases left in between. The CDR3 region has the DNA TGTGCCACCAGCGGGATCCTCGGGACACCTAATTCACCCCTCCACTTT. Protein product: CATSGILGTPNSPLHF. Looking up the rest from reference TRBV15 and TRBJ1-6 gives the full variable domain: DAMVIQNPRYQVTQFGKPVTLSCSQTLNHNVMYWYQQKSSQAPKLLFHYYDKDFNNEADTPDNFQSRRPNTSFCFLDIRSPGLGDTAMYLCATSGILGTPNSPLHFGNGTRLTVT.

The chain is built from TRBV18 and TRBJ2-1; D may be TRBD1 (5 bases). With 2 bases removed from V and 10 bases from J, the gap between germline ends came to 15 bases. Germline V gene sequence: CDR1 KGHSH, CDR2 LQKENI. CDR3 size: 14 residues. CDR3 nucleotide sequence: TGTGCCAGCTCACCAAGGGGCAGGCCCTACGAGCAGTTCTTC. Its translation is CASSPRGRPYEQFF.

The V call is TRBV6-6, the J call TRBJ1-1; D is unclear. The CDR3 consists of 15 residues. V was shortened by 0 bases and J by 4 bases, with 12 bases between the two germline ends. Germline CDR1 and CDR2: MNHNY and SVGAGI (reference sequence). The CDR3: CASSYSREGITEAFF. The CDR3 DNA is TGTGCCAGCAGTTACTCGAGGGAGGGTATCACTGAAGCTTTCTTT.

This clonotype was counted many times. This rearrangement joins TRBV5-1 to TRBJ2-5, with TRBD1 matching 8 bases. With 3 bases clipped from V and 3 bases from J, the junction kept 7 bases outside the gene matches. Germline CDR1 SGHRS, CDR2 YFSETQ. The CDR3 has 15 residues. CDR3 amino acids: CASSSYRGKEETQYF. CDR3 nucleotides: TGCGCCAGCAGCTCTTACAGGGGGAAGGAAGAGACCCAGTACTTC.

This clonotype was recorded many times. V usage is TRBV7-9 and J usage is TRBJ2-1; D possibly corresponds to TRBD1 (5 bases). The CDR3 has 15 residues. Per germline, CDR1 SEHNR and CDR2 FQNEAQ (reference sequence). The V gene lost 1 base and the J gene lost 0 bases, with 7 bases spanning the gap. CDR3 region: CASSLEGLSYNEQFF. In DNA, the CDR3 is TGTGCCAGCAGCTTAGAGGGGCTCTCCTACAATGAGCAGTTCTTC.

This clonotype has at least ten counts. Here the CDR3 reads CASSLGRAPSGANVLTF. In DNA form, the CDR3 reads TGTGCCAGCAGCTTAGGCAGGGCCCCCTCTGGGGCCAACGTCCTGACTTTC. The rearrangement uses TRBV7-9 and TRBJ2-6; tentative D call: TRBD1 (5 bases). The V end was cut by 1 base, the J end by 0 bases, with 10 bases between. The CDR3 sequence is 17 residues long. Germline lookup yields CDR1 SEHNR and CDR2 FQNEAQ (reference sequence).

This clonotype was counted a few times. The chain combines TRBV28 with TRBJ2-1; D unresolved. Between the trimmed V and J ends, which lost 5 bases and 0 bases, there was a span of 14 bases. Germline-derived CDR1 and CDR2 are MDHEN and SYDVKM. This CDR3 comprises 16 residues. The CDR3 loop is CASSLAYRSSYNEQFF. CDR3 nucleotides: TGTGCCAGCAGTCTGGCGTACCGAAGCTCCTACAATGAGCAGTTCTTC.

V and J are TRBV5-6 and TRBJ2-7, with D hard to call. The J call may be faulty, since TRBJ2-5 better matches the DNA end. The V gene's germline CDR1 is SGHDT and CDR2 YYEEEE. This CDR3 comprises 14 residues. The CDR3 DNA sequence: TGTGCCAGCAGCCCTTCGGCGACGCATGAGACCCAGTACTTC. The encoded protein is CASSPSATHETQYF.

The V gene is TRBV24-1, the J gene TRBJ2-5; D may be TRBD2 (6 bases). The length of the CDR3 is 16 residues. CDR1 KGHDR and CDR2 SFDVKD come from the germline V gene. V was shortened by 0 bases and J by 4 bases, with 14 bases between the two germline ends. CDR3 sequence reads: CATSDLQSNGGETQYF. CDR3 nucleotides: TGTGCCACCAGTGATTTGCAGTCAAACGGGGGAGAGACCCAGTACTTC.

The V call is TRBV6-5, the J call TRBJ1-1, with D hard to call. The CDR3 is made up of 12 amino acids. Trimming pared 7 bases from V and 10 bases from J, leaving 16 bases between. Germline V gene data show CDR1 as MNHEY and CDR2 as SVGAGI. CDR3 amino acids: CASTRPGSGAFF. In nucleotides, the CDR3 is TGTGCCAGCACCCGCCCGGGGTCGGGAGCTTTCTTT.

There are many counts of this clonotype. The chain recombines TRBV5-1 with TRBJ2-1; 10 nucleotides line up with TRBD2. Looked up from germline, CDR1 is SGHRS and CDR2 is YFSETQ. The V gene end was trimmed by 0 bases and the J gene end by 4 bases; junction bases not matched to a gene: 4. CDR3 length equals 16 residues. The CDR3 region is CASSLGRLAGYNEQFF. The CDR3 DNA sequence: TGCGCCAGCAGCTTGGGCCGACTAGCGGGTTACAATGAGCAGTTCTTC.

The chain recombines TRBV5-6 with TRBJ2-4, with D perhaps matching TRBD2 (5 bases). Near its end, the DNA agrees better with TRBJ2-7, so the J call may be wrong. CDR3 length: 12 amino acids. The V gene's germline CDR1 is SGHDT and CDR2 YYEEEE. CDR3 coding DNA: TGTGCCAGCTCCCGGGGTACCGACGAGCAGTACTTC. Its translation is CASSRGTDEQYF.

This clonotype was recorded at least ten times. The genes are TRBV27 and TRBJ2-1; 10 nucleotides match TRBD2. Trimming removed 5 bases from V and 2 bases from J; junction bases left unmatched: 3. The CDR3 runs to 15 residues. Germline CDR1 is MNHEY and CDR2 is SMNVEV (reference sequence). In DNA form, the CDR3 reads TGTGCCAGCAGTCCAGCGGGGGGGCCCTACAATGAGCAGTTCTTC. Amino acid sequence: CASSPAGGPYNEQFF.

The DNA for the CDR3 is TGTGCCAGCAGCCCCGGGGGTACTGGGGCCAACGTCCTGACTTTC. It translates to CASSPGGTGANVLTF. The chain employs TRBV28 and TRBJ2-6, with a weak D call TRBD2 (6 bases). CDR3 size: 15 residues. V was clipped by 6 bases and J by 2 bases, with 11 bases between them. In germline, CDR1 is MDHEN, CDR2 SYDVKM. Supplemented by reference TRBV28 and TRBJ2-6, the full variable domain reads DVKVTQSSRYLVKRTGEKVFLECVQDMDHENMFWYRQDPGLGLRLIYFSYDVKMKEKGDIPEGYSVSREKKERFSLILESASTNQTSMYLCASSPGGTGANVLTFGAGSRLTVL.

This chain uses TRBV6-1 with TRBJ2-1; TRBD1 agrees at 10 bases. Trimming cost V 3 bases and J 7 bases; bases outside gene matches: 9. The CDR3 covers 16 residues. Looked up from germline, CDR1 is MNHNS and CDR2 is SASEGT. The CDR3 DNA reads TGTGCCAGCAGTGAGGTACGGACAGGGGGTGGGAATGAGCAGTTCTTC. Protein product: CASSEVRTGGGNEQFF.